The present TCR beta chain was sequenced within a study of blood T cell repertoires in COVID-19. Generated by immunoSEQ multiplex PCR, the TCRdb table keeps only in-frame clones and is missing some. Of roughly 290,000 clones listed, approximately 85% were seen once; the top ten hold 3.5% to 4.5%. The count of this clone is one. The CDR3 length is 13 residues. Trimming cost V 3 bases and J 5 bases, with 11 bases left between them. Germline-derived CDR1 and CDR2 are LNHNV and YYDKDF (reference sequence). The sample consisted of PBMCs or T cells enriched from blood (not recorded which). The chain is built from TRBV15 and TRBJ2-7, with no clear D. The source of this sequence is a young woman who had recovered from COVID-19. CDR3 in DNA: TGTGCCACCAGCAGGTCTTTGTCGGACGAGCAGTACTTC. Protein: CATSRSLSDEQYF.